Below are 25 T cell receptor beta chains sequenced from a single sample in a study of beta chain features in type 1 diabetes. cDNA synthesis used the whole RNA isolate, giving expressed TCRB sequences. Clones were read by immunoSEQ multiplex PCR, and TCRdb kept only the in-frame ones, dropping some. The sample comprises roughly 150,000 clones, approximately 10% of which are singletons, and about 2.1% rests with the top ten. The sequenced sample was central memory CD4+ T cells from blood. Every receptor here comes from a man aged 18 to 29 in good health.

The rearrangement links TRBV9 to TRBJ2-2; D is ambiguous. The CDR3 spans 12 residues. V lost 1 base and J 6 bases, leaving 4 bases between the germline ends. Germline CDR1 reads SGDLS; CDR2 reads YYNGEE. CDR3 protein: CASSVRSGELFF. CDR3 DNA sequence: TGTGCCAGCAGCGTAAGGTCCGGGGAGCTGTTTTTT.

This clone has only a few counts. The rearrangement joins TRBV28 to TRBJ2-7; D gene unclear. This CDR3 is built from 13 residues. From germline, CDR1 is MDHEN and CDR2 SYDVKM. V was clipped by 6 bases and J by 2 bases, with 11 bases between them. CDR3 in DNA: TGTGCCAGCAGCGGCGGTCCGACCTACGAGCAGTACTTC. It translates to CASSGGPTYEQYF.

The sample holds a few counts of this clone. The chain joins TRBV2 to TRBJ1-2, with no clear D. Germline loops: CDR1 SNHLY, CDR2 FYNNEI. V was trimmed by 4 bases and J by 6 bases, leaving 9 bases between them. The CDR3 is made up of 12 amino acids. CDR3: CASSVGAHGYTF. Written as DNA, the CDR3 is TGTGCCAGCAGTGTAGGCGCCCATGGCTACACCTTC.

This clone was seen a handful of times. This chain links TRBV18 with TRBJ1-1; D is ambiguous. Germline V gene data show CDR1 as KGHSH and CDR2 as LQKENI. V lost 2 bases and J lost 6, with 7 bases in between. There are 12 residues in the CDR3. In nucleotides, the CDR3 is TGTGCCAGCTCACCAATCGCGGCTGAAGCTTTCTTT. Protein: CASSPIAAEAFF.

The rearrangement links TRBV9 to TRBJ1-1; D is possibly TRBD1 (5 bases). The V end was cut by 5 bases, the J end by 1 base, with 18 bases between. Germline CDR1 and CDR2: SGDLS and YYNGEE. The CDR3 loop spans 16 amino acids. The CDR3 region has the DNA TGTGCCAGCAGTGAAGACCGGGACTCCCAGAACACTGAAGCTTTCTTT. Translated: CASSEDRDSQNTEAFF.

The rearrangement joins TRBV4-1 to TRBJ2-1; D possibly matches TRBD1 or TRBD2 (5 bases each). Germline CDR1 is MGHRA and CDR2 is YSYEKL. Trimming took off 4 bases at V and 6 bases at J, with 25 bases between the two ends. The CDR3 length is 18 residues. This CDR3 is CASSRGTQAQGSRNEQFF. Here the CDR3 DNA reads TGCGCCAGCAGCCGAGGGACCCAAGCGCAGGGATCCCGCAATGAGCAGTTCTTC.

Comments on this clone: With a far larger clone one base away, a read error is the likely cause. The genes are TRBV6-1 and TRBJ2-7; possible D gene TRBD2, 6 bases. V lost 5 bases and J 4 bases, leaving 15 bases between the germline ends. The CDR3 sequence is 14 residues long. Per germline, CDR1 MNHNS and CDR2 SASEGT. Here the CDR3 DNA reads TGTGCCAGCAGTTCGAAACTGGCGGGGTACGAGCAGTACTTC. Amino acid sequence: CASSSKLAGYEQYF.

The chain uses TRBV4-2 and TRBJ1-5; 7 bases line up with TRBD1. The germline CDR1 and CDR2 sequences are LGHNA and YNFKEQ. This CDR3 has 13 amino acids. With V trimmed by 5 bases and J by 7 bases, 5 bases remained unmatched. The CDR3 reads CASSSGGKQPQHF. In DNA, the CDR3 is TGTGCCAGCAGCTCAGGGGGAAAGCAGCCCCAGCATTTT.

This chain uses TRBV12-2 with TRBJ2-7; the table's TRBD1 call for D was not verified on the DNA. TRBV12-2 is shown as a pseudogene. The CDR3 loop spans 15 amino acids. The CDR3 here is CASRPGTGTNYEQYF. The CDR3 bases are TGTGCAAGTCGCCCCGGGACAGGGACGAACTACGAGCAGTACTTC.

The V and J genes are TRBV7-2 and TRBJ2-1; the D gene could be TRBD1 or TRBD2 (5 bases each). Trimming stripped 8 bases from V and 4 bases from J, with 18 bases between. Germline CDR1 reads SGHTA; CDR2 reads FQGNSA. The CDR3 length is 15 residues. The CDR3 region is CASRKAGGLYNEQFF. CDR3 DNA: TGTGCCAGCCGCAAGGCTGGGGGATTATACAATGAGCAGTTCTTC.

This clone was seen more than once but under ten times. The V call is TRBV7-2, the J call TRBJ2-7; TRBD1 agrees at 7 bases. This CDR3 has 14 residues. V lost 2 bases and J lost 2; bases outside the gene matches: 3. Germline lookup yields CDR1 SGHTA and CDR2 FQGNSA. Here the CDR3 reads CASSLRQGAYEQYF. The CDR3 DNA is TGTGCCAGCAGCTTAAGACAGGGAGCCTACGAGCAGTACTTC.

The chain combines TRBV6-6 with TRBJ2-4; perhaps D is TRBD1 or TRBD2 (7 bases each). The V end was cut by 5 bases, the J end by 4 bases, with 18 bases between. Germline V gene sequence: CDR1 MNHNY, CDR2 SVGAGI (reference sequence). The CDR3 is 16 residues long. The CDR3 bases are TGTGCCAGCAGTCCTTGGGAGGGGGCAGGAAAAAACATTCAGTACTTC. Residues: CASSPWEGAGKNIQYF.

This chain links TRBV5-4 with TRBJ2-5; no clear D. V was pared by 4 bases and J by 1 base, with 8 bases between. The CDR3 extends over 13 amino acids. CDR1 is SGHNT and CDR2 is YYREEE in the germline V gene (reference sequence). CDR3 in DNA: TGTGCCAGCAGCCCGCCGAGCCAAGAGACCCAGTACTTC. This encodes CASSPPSQETQYF.

The V gene is TRBV7-9, the J gene TRBJ2-3; D not resolved. V was pared by 9 bases and J by 6 bases, with 22 bases between. Germline CDR1 and CDR2: SEHNR and FQNEAQ (reference sequence). The CDR3 consists of 15 residues. CDR3 nucleotide sequence: TGTGCCAGTAGTCCAAGGACCCCGCAGTCGGATACGCAGTATTTT. It codes for CASSPRTPQSDTQYF.

V gene TRBV29-1 combines with J gene TRBJ2-2; maybe TRBD1 (5 bases). Deletions cut 7 bases from V and 2 bases from J, with 20 bases between. Per the germline V gene, CDR1 is SQVTM and CDR2 is ANQGSEA. CDR3 length equals 16 residues. CDR3 nucleotide sequence: TGCAGCGGGCTGTTCGGCCAGGGCCTAAACACCGGGGAGCTGTTTTTT. As protein: CSGLFGQGLNTGELFF.

This chain links TRBV7-3 with TRBJ1-2; the match to TRBD1 covers 10 bases. CDR3 length equals 15 residues. The germline CDR1 and CDR2 sequences are SGHTA and FQGTGA. V lost 2 bases to trimming and J lost 6 bases; unmatched junction nucleotides: 6. The CDR3: CASSLDRGQGNGYTF. CDR3 bases: TGTGCCAGCAGCTTAGACCGGGGACAGGGGAATGGCTACACCTTC.

This clone was counted between two and nine times. CDR3 in amino acids: CASSVDLGYEQYF. CDR3 DNA: TGTGCCAGCAGCGTAGATCTGGGCTACGAGCAGTACTTC. The chain couples TRBV9 to TRBJ2-7; unclear D gene. CDR1 and CDR2 from the germline V gene are SGDLS and YYNGEE. V lost 0 bases and J lost 3, with 7 bases in between. This CDR3 comprises 13 residues.

The chain carries TRBV18 and TRBJ2-3; no reliable D call. This CDR3 spans 14 amino acids. Trimming cost V 4 bases and J 0 bases, with 8 bases left between them. The germline V gene has CDR1 KGHSH and CDR2 LQKENI. The chain's CDR3 is CASSLPVSTDTQYF. In DNA, the CDR3 is TGTGCCAGCTCACTACCGGTTAGCACAGATACGCAGTATTTT.

This chain joins TRBV7-9 and TRBJ1-2; the D gene is possibly TRBD1 (5 bases). V dropped 0 bases and J dropped 7 bases, with 12 bases sitting between them. Germline V gene sequence: CDR1 SEHNR, CDR2 FQNEAQ (reference sequence). The CDR3 contains 14 residues. This CDR3 reads CASSLAVGHSGYTF. CDR3 sequence (DNA): TGTGCCAGCAGCTTAGCTGTTGGACATTCTGGCTACACCTTC. The full variable domain, rest sourced from reference TRBV7-9 and TRBJ1-2, is DTGVSQNPRHKITKRGQNVTFRCDPISEHNRLYWYRQTLGQGPEFLTYFQNEAQLEKSRLLSDRFSAERPKGSFSTLEIQRTEQGDSAMYLCASSLAVGHSGYTFGSGTRLTVV.

This clone was counted between two and nine times. The chain links TRBV10-3 to TRBJ2-1, with D possibly matching TRBD1 (6 bases). CDR1 and CDR2 from the germline V gene are ENHRY and SYGVKD. The V and J ends lost 7 bases and 3 bases respectively, with 13 bases between them. The CDR3 has 14 amino acids. This CDR3 reads CAINSGTIYNEQFF. In DNA form, the CDR3 reads TGTGCCATCAATTCTGGGACAATCTACAATGAGCAGTTCTTC.

V usage is TRBV9 and J usage is TRBJ1-1; weak D call: TRBD1 (5 bases). Per germline, CDR1 SGDLS and CDR2 YYNGEE. This CDR3 spans 13 amino acids. Trimming took off 1 base at V and 2 bases at J, with 6 bases between the two ends. CDR3 DNA sequence: TGTGCCAGCAGCGTAAGGACAAACACTGAAGCTTTCTTT. Amino acids: CASSVRTNTEAFF.

This chain uses TRBV27 with TRBJ1-2, with TRBD1 as a possible D gene (6 bases). Trimming pared 3 bases from V and 6 bases from J, leaving 11 bases between. The CDR3 has 13 amino acids. Germline V gene sequence: CDR1 MNHEY, CDR2 SMNVEV (reference sequence). The CDR3 nucleotides read TGTGCCAGCAGTTTCCGGGACAAAAATGGCTACACCTTC. This encodes CASSFRDKNGYTF.

V gene TRBV9 combines with J gene TRBJ2-1, with 7 bases that match TRBD1. Germline loops: CDR1 SGDLS, CDR2 YYNGEE. After removal of 4 bases from V and 2 bases from J, the junction contained 3 bases not matched to a gene. The CDR3 covers 14 residues. CDR3: CASSPGGAYNEQFF. CDR3 DNA: TGTGCCAGCAGCCCAGGGGGAGCCTACAATGAGCAGTTCTTC.

This clone was seen more than once but under ten times. V is TRBV7-2 and J is TRBJ2-4; a weak D match, TRBD1 (5 bases). The CDR3 covers 14 residues. The germline gives CDR1 SGHTA, CDR2 FQGNSA. V lost 5 bases and J 7 bases, leaving 15 bases between the germline ends. The CDR3 region is CASSPATALNIQYF. The CDR3 DNA follows: TGTGCCAGCAGCCCCGCGACAGCCCTCAACATTCAGTACTTC.

The V call is TRBV7-2, the J call TRBJ2-7; D might be TRBD1 or TRBD2, each matching 5 bases. The CDR3 loop spans 14 amino acids. V lost 5 bases to trimming and J lost 4 bases, with 15 bases between them. Germline V gene sequence: CDR1 SGHTA, CDR2 FQGNSA. As DNA, the CDR3 is TGTGCCAGCAGCCACGGACGGGGCGCATACGAGCAGTACTTC. Translating gives CASSHGRGAYEQYF.